Listed below are T cell receptor beta chains from one sample, sequenced in a study of T-cell reconstitution after alpha-beta-depleted transplantation in children. A single record per CDR3 protein comes from TCRdb applying MiXCR to the PCR reads. The profile shows about 460,000 distinct CDR3 sequences, roughly an eighth of them singletons. The input for sequencing was PBMCs from the stem cell graft donor, taken from the stem cell graft. All receptors come from a human donor who donated a stem cell graft to a child with combined immunodeficiency. Each CDR3 is given with its conserved first and last residue. D genes are given only for firm matches. The listing skips clone size in some rows; elsewhere it reads once, few, many or a size class.

>NA|TRBV29-1|few|12|TRBJ2-2
TGCAGCGCTCCCGGGGACACCGGGGAGCTGTTTTTT
CSAPGDTGELFF
>NA|TRBV5-1|few|14|TRBJ2-3
TGCGCCAGCAGCTTCGACACTACCACAGATACGCAGTATTTT
CASSFDTTTDTQYF
>NA|TRBV4-3|many|16|TRBJ2-3
TGCGCCAGCAGCCAAGATGCCAGACTAGAGGTAGATACGCAGTATTTT
CASSQDARLEVDTQYF
>NA|TRBV30|NA|14|TRBJ1-4
TGTGCCTGGAGTGTAACCCCAGCTAATGAAAAACTGTTTTTT
CAWSVTPANEKLFF
>NA|TRBV12-3/TRBV12-4|NA|18|TRBJ2-2
TGTGCCAGCAGTTTAAGTCGGCCCTGGAATTTGAACACCGGGGAGCTGTTTTTT
CASSLSRPWNLNTGELFF
>TRBD1|TRBV20-1|many|12|TRBJ2-7
TGCAGTGCTAGCAGACAGGGGTACGAGCAGTACTTC
CSASRQGYEQYF
>NA|TRBV12-3/TRBV12-4|few|17|TRBJ2-2
TGTGCCAGCAGTCCTTTTTGGCTGCCTATAAACACCGGGGAGCTGTTTTTT
CASSPFWLPINTGELFF
>NA|TRBV20-1|few|14|TRBJ2-7
TGCAGTGCTAGTTCTGGAACAGCCGCCTACGAGCAGTACTTC
CSASSGTAAYEQYF
>NA|TRBV7-6|many|15|TRBJ2-2
TGTGCCAGCAGCCCCCACCTCCCAGGGGTCGGGGAGCTGTTTTTT
CASSPHLPGVGELFF
>TRBD2|TRBV7-2|few|15|TRBJ2-7
TGTGCCAGCAGCTCCTCTAGCGGGGGACCCAACGAGCAGTACTTC
CASSSSSGGPNEQYF
>TRBD2|TRBV7-8|NA|14|TRBJ2-1
TGTGCCAGCAGCTCGGGACTAGCTTACGATGAGCAGTTCTTC
CASSSGLAYDEQFF
>NA|TRBV27|few|14|TRBJ2-3
TGTGCCAGCAGTTTCGCACTGGGCCTGGATACGCAGTATTTT
CASSFALGLDTQYF
>NA|TRBV5-1|NA|12|TRBJ2-5
TGCGCCACCCGCGGAGACCAAGAGACCCAGTACTTC
CATRGDQETQYF
>NA|TRBV20-1|few|12|TRBJ2-1
TGCAGTTCAGGTACCTCCTACAATGAGCAGTTCTTC
CSSGTSYNEQFF
>NA|TRBV12-3/TRBV12-4|many|15|TRBJ2-3
TGTGCCAGCGCCTCGGATCCGGCCAGCACAGATACGCAGTATTTT
CASASDPASTDTQYF
>NA|TRBV20-1|few|13|TRBJ2-5
TGCAGTGCTAGAGCTGGGGGGCAGGAGACCCAGTACTTC
CSARAGGQETQYF
>NA|TRBV21-1|NA|15|TRBJ2-3
TGTGCCAGCAGCAAAGCAACTCGGGGCTCAGATACGCAGTATTTT
CASSKATRGSDTQYF
>NA|TRBV29-1|few|14|TRBJ2-4
TGCAGCGTTGTCCGGGATGGGGGCGCGGACATTCAGTACTTC
CSVVRDGGADIQYF
>TRBD2|TRBV29-1|NA|18|TRBJ2-1
TGCAGCGGAAGGGGGGGGGAGGGCAGCGGGAGCTCCTACAATGAGCAGTTCTTC
CSGRGGEGSGSSYNEQFF
>NA|TRBV6-5|NA|14|TRBJ2-1
TGTGCCAGCAGTTACCCGAACCAGATACATGAGCAGTTCTTC
CASSYPNQIHEQFF
>NA|TRBV7-9|many|15|TRBJ1-4
TGTGCCAGCAGCTTAGTAAGGACTGGTAATGAAAAACTGTTTTTT
CASSLVRTGNEKLFF
>NA|TRBV7-9|few|16|TRBJ2-1
TGTGCCAGCAGCCCGGAAAGCTACCCGTCCTACAATGAGCAGTTCTTC
CASSPESYPSYNEQFF
>NA|TRBV4-1|NA|14|TRBJ2-1
TGCGCCAGCAGCCAACTGGGGCTAACGGATGAGCAGTTCTTC
CASSQLGLTDEQFF
>NA|TRBV12-3/TRBV12-4|many|12|TRBJ1-2
TGTGCCAGCAGCTGGGCTGGGTATGGCTACACCTTC
CASSWAGYGYTF
>NA|TRBV4-3|NA|14|TRBJ2-5
TGCGCCAGCAGCCAAGAGGGGGTCGAGGAGACCCAGTACTTC
CASSQEGVEETQYF
>TRBD1|TRBV10-3|many|13|TRBJ2-3
TGTGCCATCAAACAGGGGGAGCCAGATACGCAGTATTTT
CAIKQGEPDTQYF
>NA|TRBV28|NA|14|TRBJ2-5
TGTGCCAGCAGTCCTCTCCGTGGCCGGGAGACCCAGTACTTC
CASSPLRGRETQYF
>NA|TRBV2|many|13|TRBJ2-2
TGTGCCAGCGGGCAGTCGAACACCGGGGAGCTGTTTTTT
CASGQSNTGELFF
>NA|TRBV9|many|12|TRBJ2-7
TGTGCCAGCAGCGTAGACGAGGGCGAGCAGTACTTC
CASSVDEGEQYF
>NA|TRBV12-3/TRBV12-4|many|16|TRBJ2-3
TGTGCCAGCAGGGAAGGCTCGGCGGTCACACGAGATACGCAGTATTTT
CASREGSAVTRDTQYF
>NA|TRBV29-1|many|12|TRBJ2-7
TGCAGCGTTGAAAAGGGCGCCGGCGAGCAGTACTTC
CSVEKGAGEQYF
>NA|TRBV24-1|many|14|TRBJ2-1
TGTGCCACCAGGGAGGGGGGCGGGGACAATGAGCAGTTCTTC
CATREGGGDNEQFF
>NA|TRBV29-1|few|10|TRBJ1-1
TGCAGCGCCAAGAACACTGAAGCTTTCTTT
CSAKNTEAFF
>TRBD1|TRBV20-1|NA|14|TRBJ2-7
TGCAGTGCTAGAGTGGGGACAGGGGGCTACGAGCAGTACTTC
CSARVGTGGYEQYF
>TRBD2|TRBV6-2/TRBV6-3|NA|20|TRBJ2-7
TGTGCCAGCAGTTATAGCTCGGCAGTGAGACTAGCGGGAGTCTTCTACGAGCAGTACTTC
CASSYSSAVRLAGVFYEQYF
>NA|TRBV20-1|NA|12|TRBJ2-7
TGCAGTGCTAGCCCGGGACTCCCGTCGCAGTACTTC
CSASPGLPSQYF
>NA|TRBV24-1|few|14|TRBJ1-5
TGTGCCACCAGAAACACGGGGAGCAATCAGCCCCAGCATTTT
CATRNTGSNQPQHF
>NA|TRBV24-1|many|13|TRBJ2-5
TGTGCCACCAGTGCATACAGCCAAGAGACCCAGTACTTC
CATSAYSQETQYF
>NA|TRBV25-1|few|13|TRBJ2-3
TGTGCCAGCTTGAGGGCAGGCACAGATACGCAGTATTTT
CASLRAGTDTQYF
>TRBD1|TRBV5-6|NA|15|TRBJ2-5
TGTGCCAGCAGCACCGGACAGGGGGCGCGAGAGACCCAGTACTTC
CASSTGQGARETQYF
>NA|TRBV7-2|many|14|TRBJ1-4
TGTGCCAGCAGTTTAAGGGGCCCAGGGGAAAAACTGTTTTTT
CASSLRGPGEKLFF